This TCR beta chain was found in a study of glioma-infiltrating T cells. Study-wide results and limits: Tissue-blood divergence was below expectation in non-neoplastic patients, above in gliomas.

CDR1 and CDR2 (germline): LGHNA, YNFKEQ. V shed 0 bases and J shed 9 bases, with 18 bases lying between them. The CDR3 length is 16 residues. Using RNA template, CDR3s of TCR alpha and beta were amplified with iRepertoire arm-PCR. TCRdb re-called the multiplex PCR reads with MiXCR, one entry per CDR3 protein. The data contain roughly 350,000 distinct CDR3 sequences, about two fifths of them singletons. With respect to this clonotype: The antigen remains unidentified.

Specimen: glioma tissue, nonneoplastic brain tissue, or PBMCs (not recorded which). The sequence came from a human donor with low-grade glioma or glioblastoma, undergoing nonglioma brain surgery, or in good health (not recorded which). This rearrangement joins TRBV4-2 to TRBJ2-1; D is uncertain. This chain's CDR3 is CASSQDRLVSSGEQFF. The CDR3 DNA follows: TGTGCCAGCAGCCAAGATAGGCTAGTATCATCCGGTGAGCAGTTCTTC.